Listed below are T cell receptor beta chains from one sample, sequenced in a study of blood T cell repertoires in COVID-19. Some clones are missing from TCRdb's copy, which holds only in-frame ones; the method was immunoSEQ multiplex PCR. The sample shows 200,000 to 250,000 clones, 70% to 90% of them seen only once. Source material: peripheral blood. These TCRs come from a man aged 18 to 29 with active or convalescent COVID-19. CDR3s include the opening cysteine and the closing phenylalanine or tryptophan. The D gene is left open where the match is weak. Clone size, where shown, is once, few, many, or a class for clones that have expanded.

V gene: TRBV2; D gene: TRBD1; J gene: TRBJ2-1; clone size: NA; CDR3 length: 15; CDR3 DNA: TGTGCCAGCAGTACCGACAGGGGAATAGGGAATGAGCAGTTCTTC; CDR3 protein: CASSTDRGIGNEQFF
V gene: TRBV13; D gene: NA; J gene: TRBJ2-5; clone size: NA; CDR3 length: 14; CDR3 DNA: TGTGCCAGCAGCTTAGGCGGGAGTAAGGAGACCCAGTACTTC; CDR3 protein: CASSLGGSKETQYF
V gene: TRBV11-2; D gene: NA; J gene: TRBJ1-1; clone size: NA; CDR3 length: 15; CDR3 DNA: TGTGCCAGCAGCTTGGGACTGCCGAAGGGAACTGAAGCTTTCTTT; CDR3 protein: CASSLGLPKGTEAFF
V gene: TRBV14; D gene: NA; J gene: TRBJ1-2; clone size: NA; CDR3 length: 14; CDR3 DNA: TGTGCCAGCAGCCAAGATCTTTGGGCCTATGGCTACACCTTC; CDR3 protein: CASSQDLWAYGYTF
V gene: TRBV4-3; D gene: TRBD1; J gene: TRBJ1-2; clone size: NA; CDR3 length: 14; CDR3 DNA: TGCGCCAGCAGAGACAGGGGGCAAAGCGTCGGCTACACCTTC; CDR3 protein: CASRDRGQSVGYTF
V gene: TRBV6-2/TRBV6-3; D gene: TRBD1; J gene: TRBJ2-7; clone size: NA; CDR3 length: 16; CDR3 DNA: TGTGCCAGCAGTTCCCGGGACAGACTTAACTCCTACGAGCAGTACTTC; CDR3 protein: CASSSRDRLNSYEQYF
V gene: TRBV6-5; D gene: TRBD1; J gene: TRBJ1-2; clone size: once; CDR3 length: 13; CDR3 DNA: TGTGCCAGCTTGGGGACAGCTAACTATGGCTACACCTTC; CDR3 protein: CASLGTANYGYTF
V gene: TRBV27; D gene: TRBD1; J gene: TRBJ2-7; clone size: NA; CDR3 length: 14; CDR3 DNA: TGTGCCAGCAGCTCCGGGACAGGGTTGGGCGAGCAGTACTTC; CDR3 protein: CASSSGTGLGEQYF
V gene: TRBV7-8; D gene: TRBD2; J gene: TRBJ2-7; clone size: NA; CDR3 length: 14; CDR3 DNA: TGTGCCAGCACCCCAGCGGGACTCCCTTACGAGCAGTACTTC; CDR3 protein: CASTPAGLPYEQYF
V gene: TRBV10-3; D gene: NA; J gene: TRBJ2-2; clone size: once; CDR3 length: 17; CDR3 DNA: TGTGCCATCAGTTCCGGGGGTATTCGAATGGCGACCGGGGAGCTGTTTTTT; CDR3 protein: CAISSGGIRMATGELFF
V gene: TRBV7-9; D gene: TRBD2; J gene: TRBJ2-7; clone size: NA; CDR3 length: 15; CDR3 DNA: TGTGCCAGCAGCTTAGGGGGGACTAGCGGCTACGAGCAGTACTTC; CDR3 protein: CASSLGGTSGYEQYF
V gene: TRBV2; D gene: NA; J gene: TRBJ1-1; clone size: NA; CDR3 length: 12; CDR3 DNA: TGTGCCAGCAGTGAACACTCTCGCGACAGACCGTTT; CDR3 protein: CASSEHSRDRPF
V gene: TRBV4-3; D gene: NA; J gene: TRBJ1-4; clone size: once; CDR3 length: 13; CDR3 DNA: TGCGCCAGCAGCCCCCAGGGGCGGGAAAAACTGTTTTTT; CDR3 protein: CASSPQGREKLFF
V gene: TRBV5-4; D gene: NA; J gene: TRBJ2-5; clone size: once; CDR3 length: 14; CDR3 DNA: TGTGCCAGCAGCTTGAGGGCGGGACAAGAGACCCAGTACTTC; CDR3 protein: CASSLRAGQETQYF
V gene: TRBV7-3; D gene: NA; J gene: TRBJ2-1; clone size: few; CDR3 length: 11; CDR3 DNA: TGTGCCAGCAGCCGCGGGGTAGAGCAGTTCTTC; CDR3 protein: CASSRGVEQFF
V gene: TRBV7-8; D gene: NA; J gene: TRBJ1-6; clone size: NA; CDR3 length: 15; CDR3 DNA: TGTGCCAGCAGCTTGGCGAGGGCTTATAATTCACCCCTCCACTTT; CDR3 protein: CASSLARAYNSPLHF
V gene: TRBV7-7; D gene: TRBD1; J gene: TRBJ2-1; clone size: NA; CDR3 length: 16; CDR3 DNA: TGTGCTAGCAGCTTAGATGACAGGGACCCATACAATGAGCAGTTCTTC; CDR3 protein: CASSLDDRDPYNEQFF
V gene: TRBV7-8; D gene: TRBD2; J gene: TRBJ2-3; clone size: NA; CDR3 length: 17; CDR3 DNA: TGTGCCAGCAGCCCTGATCTGGAGCGGGAGCGAACAGATACGCAGTATTTT; CDR3 protein: CASSPDLERERTDTQYF
V gene: TRBV7-2; D gene: TRBD1; J gene: TRBJ2-5; clone size: NA; CDR3 length: 15; CDR3 DNA: TGTGCCAGCAGCTTAGGTTCAGGGGGCGCGGAGACCCAGTACTTC; CDR3 protein: CASSLGSGGAETQYF
V gene: TRBV20-1; D gene: NA; J gene: TRBJ1-1; clone size: NA; CDR3 length: 14; CDR3 DNA: TGCAGTGCTAGTAGAGGGACTCAGAACACTGAAGCTTTCTTT; CDR3 protein: CSASRGTQNTEAFF
V gene: TRBV6-1; D gene: TRBD2; J gene: TRBJ2-1; clone size: NA; CDR3 length: 15; CDR3 DNA: TGTGCCAGCAGTGAAAGGACTAGCGTCTACAATGAGCAGTTCTTC; CDR3 protein: CASSERTSVYNEQFF
V gene: TRBV7-8; D gene: NA; J gene: TRBJ1-3; clone size: NA; CDR3 length: 19; CDR3 DNA: TGTGCCAGCAGCTTATTCCGGGTATCTTACTCGCGCAGAGGAAACACCATATATTTT; CDR3 protein: CASSLFRVSYSRRGNTIYF
V gene: TRBV7-8; D gene: NA; J gene: TRBJ2-3; clone size: NA; CDR3 length: 14; CDR3 DNA: TGTGCCAGCAGCTCCCACGGGGGGCGCGGGACGCAGTATTTT; CDR3 protein: CASSSHGGRGTQYF
V gene: TRBV4-3; D gene: NA; J gene: TRBJ2-1; clone size: NA; CDR3 length: 18; CDR3 DNA: TGCGCCAGCAGCCAAACGGTCGGACGGCGGGGTCTCACGGCTGAGCAGTTCTTC; CDR3 protein: CASSQTVGRRGLTAEQFF
V gene: TRBV7-2; D gene: NA; J gene: TRBJ1-2; clone size: NA; CDR3 length: 15; CDR3 DNA: TGTGCCAGCAGCTTAGGGGGGGGCGGAAAATATGGCTACACCTTC; CDR3 protein: CASSLGGGGKYGYTF
V gene: TRBV30; D gene: TRBD1; J gene: TRBJ2-1; clone size: once; CDR3 length: 15; CDR3 DNA: TGTGCCTGGAGGCTCAGGGACAGGGGATACAATGAGCAGTTCTTC; CDR3 protein: CAWRLRDRGYNEQFF
V gene: TRBV11-3; D gene: NA; J gene: TRBJ2-1; clone size: NA; CDR3 length: 11; CDR3 DNA: TGTGCCAGCAGCTTTAAGGAGGTGCAGTTCTTC; CDR3 protein: CASSFKEVQFF
V gene: TRBV23-1; D gene: NA; J gene: TRBJ2-5; clone size: NA; CDR3 length: 13; CDR3 DNA: TGCGCCAGCAGTCGACAGCTAAGTGAGACCCAGTACTTC; CDR3 protein: CASSRQLSETQYF
V gene: TRBV7-9; D gene: NA; J gene: TRBJ2-7; clone size: NA; CDR3 length: 14; CDR3 DNA: TGTGCCAGCAGCCCCCGAGACGGGGTCTACGAGCAGTACTTC; CDR3 protein: CASSPRDGVYEQYF
V gene: TRBV4-3; D gene: TRBD1; J gene: TRBJ2-1; clone size: NA; CDR3 length: 17; CDR3 DNA: TGCGCCAGCAGCGACAGGGGGCATTTTAACTTATACGATGAGCAGTTCTTC; CDR3 protein: CASSDRGHFNLYDEQFF
V gene: TRBV6-6; D gene: TRBD1; J gene: TRBJ1-3; clone size: NA; CDR3 length: 13; CDR3 DNA: TGTGCCTCCCGGGACAGGGGGGCGAGGACCATATATTTT; CDR3 protein: CASRDRGARTIYF